Listed below are T cell receptor beta chains from one sample, sequenced in a study of shared clonotypes between healthy human individuals. Produced via immunoSEQ multiplex PCR; TCRdb's table is partial and in-frame only. This sample has roughly 1,000,000 clones, with around 78% found just once. The source material was memory CD4+ T cells from PBMCs. These receptors were collected from a young man in good health. Some clones in this sample may be carry-over from other donors' samples. Each CDR3 is given with its conserved first and last residue. D genes are given only for firm matches. Not every row has a clone size; where given, it reads once, few, many or a size class.

D gene	V gene	J gene	clone size	CDR3 DNA	CDR3 protein
TRBD1	TRBV28	TRBJ1-2	NA	TGTGCCAGCAGGCCGACCGGGACAGGGACCTATGGCTACACCTTC	CASRPTGTGTYGYTF
TRBD1	TRBV18	TRBJ1-1	NA	TGTGCCAGCTCGCAGGGGGAGAACACTGAAGCTTTCTTT	CASSQGENTEAFF
NA	TRBV18	TRBJ2-7	NA	TGTGCCAGCTCACTCTACTCCGGGACGCCCTACGAGCAGTACTTC	CASSLYSGTPYEQYF
NA	TRBV10-2	TRBJ2-1	once	TGCGCCAGCAGTGAGTCGATAGGGACTCACCAGTTCTTC	CASSESIGTHQFF
NA	TRBV18	TRBJ2-2	NA	TGTGCCAGCTCCGACTACTACGCCGGGGAGCTGTTTTTT	CASSDYYAGELFF
NA	TRBV28	TRBJ2-7	NA	TGTGCCACAGGGAGGCACGAGCAGTACTTC	CATGRHEQYF
NA	TRBV2	TRBJ2-5	few	TGTGCCAGCAGTTATCTGACAGGAGCCTTGGAGACCCAGTACTTC	CASSYLTGALETQYF
NA	TRBV4-3	TRBJ1-4	once	TGCGCCAGCAGCCAAGTTCCCTCGGACATGCGGGAACTGTTTTTT	CASSQVPSDMRELFF
NA	TRBV30	TRBJ2-5	NA	TGTGCCTGGAGTGTACTCCAAGAGACCCAGTACTTC	CAWSVLQETQYF
NA	TRBV30	TRBJ2-2	NA	TGTGCCTGGAGTGTACGGCAGGGAACCGGGGAGCTGTTTTTT	CAWSVRQGTGELFF
TRBD1	TRBV6-5	TRBJ1-5	NA	TGTGCCAGCTCTGGACAGGGAGGCAATCAGCCCCAGCATTTT	CASSGQGGNQPQHF
NA	TRBV11-2	TRBJ1-2	NA	TGTGCCAGCAGCTTGAACAGGCTCAACTATGGCTACACCTTC	CASSLNRLNYGYTF
NA	TRBV15	TRBJ2-5	NA	TGTGCCACCAGCAGTGAGCCGGGACCCAGTTTGGAGACCCAGTACTTC	CATSSEPGPSLETQYF
TRBD2	TRBV27	TRBJ2-7	NA	TGTGCCAGCAGCTCCCTAGCGGCTGGGGGCTACGAGCAGTACTTC	CASSSLAAGGYEQYF
NA	TRBV11-2	TRBJ1-4	NA	TGTGCCAGCGGCGTTGAAAAACTGTTTTTT	CASGVEKLFF
NA	TRBV30	TRBJ1-4	NA	TGTGCCTGGCAATTAGGACTGGGATTTAATGAAAAACTGTTTTTT	CAWQLGLGFNEKLFF
NA	TRBV4-1	TRBJ1-4	NA	TGCGCCAGCAGCCAGGCGACGGGAGGTTTTAATGAAAAACTGTTTTTT	CASSQATGGFNEKLFF
NA	TRBV7-2	TRBJ1-2	NA	TGTGCCAGCAGCTCCCCTTTGGGCCGTTATGGCTACACCTTC	CASSSPLGRYGYTF
TRBD2	TRBV10-3	TRBJ2-5	NA	TGTGCCATCAGATCGGGACTAGCGGGAGGAGAGACCCAGTACTTC	CAIRSGLAGGETQYF
TRBD1	TRBV5-6	TRBJ2-1	NA	TGTGCCAGCAGCTCGGGACAGGGAATCTACAATGAGCAGTTCTTC	CASSSGQGIYNEQFF
TRBD2	TRBV29-1	TRBJ2-7	NA	TGCAGCGCCCTGAAACTAGCGGGGCTTTCCTACGAGCAGTACTTC	CSALKLAGLSYEQYF
NA	TRBV7-3	TRBJ2-1	NA	TGTGCCAGCAGCCACCCAGGGACTGAGCAGTTCTTC	CASSHPGTEQFF
TRBD1	TRBV5-4	TRBJ1-1	NA	TGTGCCAGCAGCGAGGACAGGGCGAACACTGAAGCTTTCTTT	CASSEDRANTEAFF
TRBD1	TRBV27	TRBJ2-7	once	TGTGCCAGCAGTCCTCGGAAGGGGGCGCTTTACGAGCAGTACTTC	CASSPRKGALYEQYF
TRBD1	TRBV4-2	TRBJ2-7	NA	TGTGCCAGCAGCCTAACCGGGACAGGGGCCTACGAGCAGTACTTC	CASSLTGTGAYEQYF
NA	TRBV29-1	TRBJ1-1	few	TGCAGCGTTGGGAGACAGCCGATTGAAGCTTTCTTT	CSVGRQPIEAFF
NA	TRBV20-1	TRBJ2-5	once	TGCAGTGCCACATACCGGGAGACCCAGTACTTC	CSATYRETQYF
NA	TRBV2	TRBJ2-2	NA	TGTGCCAGCAGTGTTGATTCTTCCGGGCCCGGGGAGCTGTTTTTT	CASSVDSSGPGELFF
TRBD1	TRBV7-2	TRBJ1-3	NA	TGTGCCAGCAGCTTAGGAATCACAGGGGCACGGGGAAACACCATATATTTT	CASSLGITGARGNTIYF
NA	TRBV28	TRBJ2-7	NA	TGTGCCAGCAGTTTAATGGCCGAGCAGTACTTC	CASSLMAEQYF
NA	TRBV2	TRBJ2-3	NA	TGTGCCAGCAGTGATCGCGGGAATACGCAGTATTTT	CASSDRGNTQYF
TRBD2	TRBV7-2	TRBJ2-7	once	TGTGCCAGCAGCTTTGGTAATTTTCGGCTAGCGGGAGCTCGGCTGTACTTC	CASSFGNFRLAGARLYF
NA	TRBV7-2	TRBJ2-5	NA	TGTGCCAGCAGCCCCGGGACCGCCCGAGAGACCCAGTACTTC	CASSPGTARETQYF
NA	TRBV29-1	TRBJ1-2	NA	TGCAGCGTTAGACAGGAGGGCTACACCTTC	CSVRQEGYTF
NA	TRBV5-6	TRBJ2-3	NA	TGTGCCAGCAGCTTGGAATCAGGGCGGAGAATCACAGATACGCAGTATTTT	CASSLESGRRITDTQYF
NA	TRBV28	TRBJ2-7	NA	TGTGCCAAGATGCGACCTCATTCAACCGAGCAGTACTTC	CAKMRPHSTEQYF
TRBD2	TRBV28	TRBJ2-1	NA	TGTGCCAGCAGCTCTAGCGGGTCCGCCTACAATGAGCAGTTCTTC	CASSSSGSAYNEQFF
NA	TRBV2	TRBJ1-1	NA	TGTGCCAGCATGCTCGAGAGGGGGGGGACTGAAGCTTTCTTT	CASMLERGGTEAFF
NA	TRBV7-9	TRBJ1-4	NA	TGTGCCAGCAGCGACAACAAGGGTGAAAAACTGTTTTTT	CASSDNKGEKLFF
NA	TRBV28	TRBJ1-4	NA	TGTGCCAGCAGGACGAGTAATGAAAAACTGTTTTTT	CASRTSNEKLFF
TRBD2	TRBV19	TRBJ2-7	NA	TGTGCCAGTAAGAAACTAGCGGGAAAGGAATATGAGCAGTACTTC	CASKKLAGKEYEQYF
NA	TRBV15	TRBJ2-1	NA	TGTGCCACCAGCAGAGAGCCTACTAGCTCCTACAATGAGCAGTTCTTC	CATSREPTSSYNEQFF
TRBD1	TRBV6-6	TRBJ2-7	NA	TGTGCCAGCAGTTACTCGAGGGGAGACAGGGGCGAGCAGTACTTC	CASSYSRGDRGEQYF